A selection of T cell receptor beta chains follows, all from one sample in a study of blood T cell repertoires in COVID-19. Here immunoSEQ multiplex PCR was the method, and the copy in TCRdb shows in-frame clones only, minus some. The table has about 280,000 clones, roughly 85% seen once. The sequencing input was peripheral blood. Receptors originate from a woman in her seventies with acute or convalescent COVID-19. Both conserved end residues are trimmed from each CDR3.

TRBJ2-1,TRBV20-1,SASRPNMGRRNEQF
TRBJ1-6,TRBV5-1,ASSQSEESPLH
TRBJ2-7,TRBV12-3/TRBV12-4,ASSSAYEQY
TRBJ2-3,TRBV9,ASSEHGNTDTQY
TRBJ1-1,TRBV6-5,ASSLTDRTEAF
TRBJ1-1,TRBV6-5,ASSWGQGGTEAF
TRBJ2-5,TRBV11-1,ASSASSGGRETQY
TRBJ2-5,TRBV20-1,SGTDQETQY
TRBJ1-3,TRBV18,ASSPLGQTSNGNTIY
TRBJ2-1,TRBV7-9,ASSPVITWTGRNEQF
TRBJ2-3,TRBV21-1,ASSKVDERGGDTQY
TRBJ1-1,TRBV6-6,ASRGGGTEDQAF
TRBJ2-3,TRBV24-1,ATSDYQGADTQY
TRBJ1-5,TRBV5-4,ASSSFPDQPQH
TRBJ1-5,TRBV23-1,ASSRTAPRNQPQH
TRBJ1-1,TRBV25-1,ASSELVGTVKAF
TRBJ2-7,TRBV27,ASSPRTGSAEQY
TRBJ1-1,TRBV4-1,ASGRGEEAF
TRBJ2-4,TRBV10-1,ASSDSLNGPQPGIQY
TRBJ1-2,TRBV19,ASSITGVSGGYT
TRBJ2-7,TRBV9,ASSTGTSNEQY
TRBJ1-4,TRBV5-1,ASSATVTATNEKLF
TRBJ2-1,TRBV7-9,ASSILASFEQF
TRBJ1-2,TRBV7-2,ASSSKAGGYGYT
TRBJ1-1,TRBV5-6,ASSFRTIQAGVQKAF
TRBJ2-7,TRBV5-1,ASSLAAGRDEQY
TRBJ1-1,TRBV30,AWTTGNTEAF
TRBJ2-7,TRBV11-3,ASSFHYEQY
TRBJ2-7,TRBV11-2,ASSLEPRARAKFSYEQY
TRBJ2-4,TRBV5-1,ASSLAGRGTGNIQY
TRBJ1-2,TRBV30,AWSRKGGIGYT